This T cell receptor beta chain was observed in a study of T cell changes during pregnancy in multiple sclerosis. This CDR3 has 18 residues. The V end was cut by 1 base, the J end by 2 bases, with 20 bases between. CDR1 and CDR2 (germline): SGHVS, FNYEAQ. This clone was observed a single time. The table came from immunoSEQ multiplex PCR; TCRdb's copy has only in-frame clones and leaves some out. The table records around 51,000 clones, around 93% of them present only once. The V and J genes are TRBV7-6 and TRBJ1-1; D may be TRBD1 (5 bases). The sequencing used peripheral blood, collected in the second trimester of pregnancy. This clonotype was obtained from a female donor with multiple sclerosis, enrolled in a pregnancy study. CDR3 sequence reads: CASSLESWGPDPNTEAFF. CDR3 DNA sequence: TGTGCCAGCAGCTTAGAGAGTTGGGGCCCGGACCCTAACACTGAAGCTTTCTTT.